This T cell receptor beta chain was captured in a study of T cells after yellow fever vaccination. Study results and caveats: The secondary response was weaker but peaked faster, day 5 versus 15.

UMIs were added to TCR cDNA along with a universal primer site when it was made by 5'RACE template switching. TCRdb itself ran the 5' RACE reads through MiXCR, one entry per CDR3 protein. The sample has 100,000 to 150,000 distinct CDR3 sequences; 7.4% are singletons. This clonotype was detected ten times or more. Its antigen is not known. The sequence was obtained from a man aged 18 to 30 who received the YFV17D yellow fever vaccine. The specimen was CD4+ T cells sorted from PBMCs, collected around 10 days after the first yellow fever vaccination.

The CDR3 loop reads CASSLADYGYTF. The CDR3 bases are TGTGCCAGTAGTCTGGCAGACTATGGCTACACCTTC. The rearrangement uses TRBV19 and TRBJ1-2; D is uncertain. Trimming left V 5 bases short and J 3 bases short, with 7 bases between. CDR3 length: 12 amino acids. CDR1 and CDR2 from the germline V gene are LNHDA and SQIVND (reference sequence).